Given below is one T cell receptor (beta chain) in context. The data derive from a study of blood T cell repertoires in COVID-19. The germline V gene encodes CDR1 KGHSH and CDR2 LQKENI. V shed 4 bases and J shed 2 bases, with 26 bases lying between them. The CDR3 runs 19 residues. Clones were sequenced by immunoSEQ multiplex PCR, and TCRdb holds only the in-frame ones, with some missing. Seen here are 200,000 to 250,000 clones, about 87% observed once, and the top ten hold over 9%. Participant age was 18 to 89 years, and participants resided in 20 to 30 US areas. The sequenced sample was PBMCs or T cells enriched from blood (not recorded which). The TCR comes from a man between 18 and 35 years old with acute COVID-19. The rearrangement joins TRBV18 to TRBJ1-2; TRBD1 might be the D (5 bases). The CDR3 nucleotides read TGTGCCAGCTCACTACAATTCTTACAGGATGGACCCTTAAACTATGGCTACACCTTC. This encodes CASSLQFLQDGPLNYGYTF.